This is a list of T cell receptor beta chains from one sample in a study of control samples from healthy donors and cancer patients. Profiled with immunoSEQ multiplex PCR; TCRdb holds only in-frame clones, not every one. Among about 180,000 clones, 75% to 95% were seen once, and the ten largest hold around 2%. The specimen was blood. The receptor set was obtained from a woman in her forties in good health. The conserved cysteine and the conserved F or W are not part of the CDR3 here.

V	J	CDR3
TRBV6-5	TRBJ1-4	ASRPGQDEKLF
TRBV10-2	TRBJ1-6	ASSELALSPLH
TRBV28	TRBJ1-2	ASRQTGDNLGYT
TRBV5-1	TRBJ2-3	ASRDGLGFTDTQY
TRBV12-3/TRBV12-4	TRBJ1-4	ASSVRGNEKLF
TRBV14	TRBJ1-4	ASSRGGSEKLF
TRBV4-1	TRBJ1-4	ASSPYTTNEKLF
TRBV9	TRBJ2-3	ASSVSGTSPDTQY
TRBV10-3	TRBJ1-1	AISEGTEAF
TRBV4-1	TRBJ2-7	ASSQPGTPYEQY
TRBV6-2/TRBV6-3	TRBJ1-3	ASSRFSGNTIY
TRBV2	TRBJ1-3	ASSITGSGNTIY
TRBV4-1	TRBJ2-7	ASSQVGRGGYEQY
TRBV5-5	TRBJ2-5	ASSPRTGGGLETQY
TRBV25-1	TRBJ2-1	ASTWDLTPGEQF
TRBV7-9	TRBJ2-3	ASSLSSDTQY
TRBV27	TRBJ1-2	ASSSGDYGYT